This TCR beta chain appears in the sequencing data of a study of Ad26.COV2.S vaccination and SARS-CoV-2 variants. Study-level information: Enrolled in COV1001, the donor was in the Ad26.COV2.S trial arm, which received the vaccine.

Produced via immunoSEQ multiplex PCR; TCRdb's table is partial and in-frame only. The top ten clones hold about 1.5% of a sample with about 680,000 clones, about 90% of them seen once. CDR3 length: 11 amino acids. Germline-derived CDR1 and CDR2 are SEHNR and FQNEAQ (reference sequence). The V gene lost 6 bases and the J gene lost 4 bases, with 6 bases spanning the gap. Concerning this clone: Its specificity is not known.

Study-level results: Substantial response breadth was reportedly seen for spike-specific CD8+ and CD4+ T cells after vaccination. Higher spike-specific TCR breadth was found in vaccine recipients than in placebo recipients.

Treatment described: around 19 received Ad26.COV2.S at low or high dose, single or two shots; a few received placebo; per-sample allocation not given. Repertoires come from day 63 after the first vaccine or placebo injection. What was given as vaccine was an Ad26 vector encoding Wuhan-strain SARS-CoV-2 spike. Material: peripheral blood, obtained in a trial of Ad26.COV2.S vaccine versus placebo. This TCR was sampled from a person between 18 and 65 years old who received the Ad26.COV2.S COVID-19 vaccine or a placebo. The gene calls are TRBV7-9 and TRBJ1-1; weak D call: TRBD1 (6 bases). For the CDR3, the DNA is TGTGCCAGCAGAGGGGGCACTGAAGCTTTCTTT. This sequence encodes CASRGGTEAFF.